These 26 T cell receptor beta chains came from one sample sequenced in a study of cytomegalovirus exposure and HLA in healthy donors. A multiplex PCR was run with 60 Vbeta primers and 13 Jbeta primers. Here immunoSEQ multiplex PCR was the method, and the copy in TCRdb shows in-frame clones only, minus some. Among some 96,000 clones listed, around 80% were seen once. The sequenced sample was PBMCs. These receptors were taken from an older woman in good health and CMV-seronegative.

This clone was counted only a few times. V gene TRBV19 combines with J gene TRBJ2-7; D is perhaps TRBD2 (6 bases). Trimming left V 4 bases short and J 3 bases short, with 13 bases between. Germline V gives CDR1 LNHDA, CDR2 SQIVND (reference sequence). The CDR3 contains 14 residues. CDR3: CASSTRDWSYEQYF. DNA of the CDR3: TGTGCCAGTAGTACTCGGGACTGGAGCTACGAGCAGTACTTC.

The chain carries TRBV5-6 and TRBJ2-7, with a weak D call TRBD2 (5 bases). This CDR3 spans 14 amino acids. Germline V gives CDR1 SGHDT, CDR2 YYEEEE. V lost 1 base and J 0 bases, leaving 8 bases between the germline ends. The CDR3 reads CASSLKRYSYEQYF. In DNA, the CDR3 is TGTGCCAGCAGCTTGAAGCGGTACTCCTACGAGCAGTACTTC.

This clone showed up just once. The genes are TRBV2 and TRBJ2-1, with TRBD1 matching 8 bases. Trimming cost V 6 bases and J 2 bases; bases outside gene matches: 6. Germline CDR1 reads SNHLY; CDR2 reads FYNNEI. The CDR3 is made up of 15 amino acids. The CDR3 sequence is CASSPGTGPYNEQFF. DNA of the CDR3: TGTGCCAGCAGCCCCGGGACAGGCCCCTACAATGAGCAGTTCTTC.

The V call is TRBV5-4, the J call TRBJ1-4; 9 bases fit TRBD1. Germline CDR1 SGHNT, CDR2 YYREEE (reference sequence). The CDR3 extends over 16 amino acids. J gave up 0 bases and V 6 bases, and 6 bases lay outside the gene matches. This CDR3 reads CASKRQGVTTNEKLFF. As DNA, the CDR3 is TGTGCCAGCAAACGACAGGGGGTAACAACTAATGAAAAACTGTTTTTT.

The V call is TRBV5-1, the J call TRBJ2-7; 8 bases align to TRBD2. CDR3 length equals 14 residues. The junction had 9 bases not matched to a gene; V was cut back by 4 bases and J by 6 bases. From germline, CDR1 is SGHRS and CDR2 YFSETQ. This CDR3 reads CASSPRGGLSEQYF. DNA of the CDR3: TGCGCCAGCAGCCCCCGGGGGGGGCTTTCCGAGCAGTACTTC.

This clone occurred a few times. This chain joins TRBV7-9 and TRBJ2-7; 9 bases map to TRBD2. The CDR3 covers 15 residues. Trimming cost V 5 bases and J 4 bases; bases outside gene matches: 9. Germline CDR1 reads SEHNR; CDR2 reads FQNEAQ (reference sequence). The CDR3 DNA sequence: TGTGCCAGCAGCATGGGACTAGCCTTCGGGTACGAGCAGTACTTC. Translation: CASSMGLAFGYEQYF.

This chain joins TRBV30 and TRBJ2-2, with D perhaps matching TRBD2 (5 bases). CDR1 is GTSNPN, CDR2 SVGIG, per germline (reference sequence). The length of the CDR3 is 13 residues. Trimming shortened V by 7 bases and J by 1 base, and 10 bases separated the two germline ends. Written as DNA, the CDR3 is TGTGCCTTTATCAGCGGGAACACCGGGGAGCTGTTTTTT. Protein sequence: CAFISGNTGELFF.

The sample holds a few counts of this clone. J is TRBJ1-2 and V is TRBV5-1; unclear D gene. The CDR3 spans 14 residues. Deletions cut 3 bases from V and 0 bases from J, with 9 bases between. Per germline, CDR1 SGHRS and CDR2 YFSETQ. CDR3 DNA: TGCGCCAGCAGCTCAGGCAGTACTAACTATGGCTACACCTTC. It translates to CASSSGSTNYGYTF.

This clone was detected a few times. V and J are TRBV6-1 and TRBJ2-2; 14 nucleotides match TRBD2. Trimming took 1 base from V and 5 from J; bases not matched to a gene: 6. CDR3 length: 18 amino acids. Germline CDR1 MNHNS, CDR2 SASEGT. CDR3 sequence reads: CASSEGAGLAGGTGELFF. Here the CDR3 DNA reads TGTGCCAGCAGTGAAGGTGCAGGACTAGCGGGAGGAACCGGGGAGCTGTTTTTT.

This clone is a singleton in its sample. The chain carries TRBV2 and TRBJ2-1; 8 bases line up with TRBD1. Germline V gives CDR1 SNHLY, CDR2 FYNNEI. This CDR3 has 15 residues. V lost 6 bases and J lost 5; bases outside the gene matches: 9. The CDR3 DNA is TGTGCCAGCAGACAGACAGGGGAGGAGAACAATGAGCAGTTCTTC. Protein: CASRQTGEENNEQFF.

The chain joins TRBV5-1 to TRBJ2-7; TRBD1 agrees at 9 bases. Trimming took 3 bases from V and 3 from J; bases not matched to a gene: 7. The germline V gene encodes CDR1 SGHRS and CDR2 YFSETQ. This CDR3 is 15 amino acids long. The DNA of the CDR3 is TGCGCCAGCAGCTCTCGGACAGGGGCTGACTACGAGCAGTACTTC. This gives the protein CASSSRTGADYEQYF.

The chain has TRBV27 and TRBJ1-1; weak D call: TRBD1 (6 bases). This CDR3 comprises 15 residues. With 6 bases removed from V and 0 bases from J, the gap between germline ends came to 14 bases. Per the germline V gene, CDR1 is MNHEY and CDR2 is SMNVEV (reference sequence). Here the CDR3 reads CASRAGVGVNTEAFF. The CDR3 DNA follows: TGTGCCAGCAGGGCAGGGGTCGGGGTGAACACTGAAGCTTTCTTT.

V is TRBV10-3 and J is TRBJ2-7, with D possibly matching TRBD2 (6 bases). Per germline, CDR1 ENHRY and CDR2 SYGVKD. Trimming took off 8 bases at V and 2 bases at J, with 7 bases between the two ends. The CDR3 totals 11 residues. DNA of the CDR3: TGTGCCATCGGCGGGGCCTACGAGCAGTACTTC. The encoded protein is CAIGGAYEQYF.

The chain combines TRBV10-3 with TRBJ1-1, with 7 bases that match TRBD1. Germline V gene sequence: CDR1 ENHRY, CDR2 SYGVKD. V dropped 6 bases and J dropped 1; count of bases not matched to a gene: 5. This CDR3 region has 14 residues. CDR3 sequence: CAISPGQPNTEAFF. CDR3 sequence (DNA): TGTGCCATCAGCCCGGGACAGCCGAACACTGAAGCTTTCTTT.

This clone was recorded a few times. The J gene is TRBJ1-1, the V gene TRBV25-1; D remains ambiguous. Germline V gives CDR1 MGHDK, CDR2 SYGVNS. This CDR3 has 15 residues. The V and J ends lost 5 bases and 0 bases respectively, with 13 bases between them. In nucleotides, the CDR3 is TGTGCCAGCAGTCCGGGAGTTGACATGAACACTGAAGCTTTCTTT. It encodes CASSPGVDMNTEAFF.

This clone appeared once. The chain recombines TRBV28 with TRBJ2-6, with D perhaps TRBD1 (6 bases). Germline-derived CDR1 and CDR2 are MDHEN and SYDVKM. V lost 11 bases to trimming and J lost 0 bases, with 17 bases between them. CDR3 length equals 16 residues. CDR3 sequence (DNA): TGTGCCTGCTCCGGGACACCACACTCTGGGGCCAACGTCCTGACTTTC. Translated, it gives CACSGTPHSGANVLTF.

CDR3 amino acids: CASSSRRTTSTNEKLFF. CDR3 nucleotides: TGTGCCAGCAGCTCCCGTAGGACAACTTCAACTAATGAAAAACTGTTTTTT. The J gene is TRBJ1-4, the V gene TRBV7-8; a possible D gene is TRBD1 (5 bases). This CDR3 is 17 amino acids long. Looked up from germline, CDR1 is SGHVS and CDR2 is FQNEAQ. Trimming removed 4 bases from V and 0 bases from J, with 15 bases in between.

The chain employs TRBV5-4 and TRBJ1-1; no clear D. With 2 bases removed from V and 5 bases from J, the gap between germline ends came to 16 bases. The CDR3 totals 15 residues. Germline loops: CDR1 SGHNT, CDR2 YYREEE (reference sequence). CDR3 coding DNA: TGTGCCAGCAGCTTCACAGAGGGTTTCGGGACTGAAGCTTTCTTT. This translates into CASSFTEGFGTEAFF. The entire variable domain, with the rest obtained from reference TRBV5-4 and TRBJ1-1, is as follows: ETGVTQSPTHLIKTRGQQVTLRCSSQSGHNTVSWYQQALGQGPQFIFQYYREEENGRGNFPPRFSGLQFPNYSSELNVNALELDDSALYLCASSFTEGFGTEAFFGQGTRLTVV.

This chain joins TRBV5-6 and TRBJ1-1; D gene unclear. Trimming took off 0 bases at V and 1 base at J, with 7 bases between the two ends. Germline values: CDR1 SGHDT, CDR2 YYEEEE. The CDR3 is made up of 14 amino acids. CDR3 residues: CASSLVVSNTEAFF. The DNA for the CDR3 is TGTGCCAGCAGCTTGGTCGTTTCGAACACTGAAGCTTTCTTT.

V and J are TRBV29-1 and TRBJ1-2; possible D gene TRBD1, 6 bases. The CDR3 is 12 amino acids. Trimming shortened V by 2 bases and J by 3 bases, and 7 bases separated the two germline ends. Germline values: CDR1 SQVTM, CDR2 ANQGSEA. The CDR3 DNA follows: TGCAGCGTTGAAAAGGGGGACTATGGCTACACCTTC. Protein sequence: CSVEKGDYGYTF.

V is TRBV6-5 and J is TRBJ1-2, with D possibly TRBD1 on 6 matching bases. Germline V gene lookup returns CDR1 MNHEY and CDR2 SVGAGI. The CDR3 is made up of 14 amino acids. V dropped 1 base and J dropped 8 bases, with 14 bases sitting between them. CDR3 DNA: TGTGCCAGCAGTTACTTGGGGGCAAAGAGCGGCTACACCTTC. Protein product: CASSYLGAKSGYTF.

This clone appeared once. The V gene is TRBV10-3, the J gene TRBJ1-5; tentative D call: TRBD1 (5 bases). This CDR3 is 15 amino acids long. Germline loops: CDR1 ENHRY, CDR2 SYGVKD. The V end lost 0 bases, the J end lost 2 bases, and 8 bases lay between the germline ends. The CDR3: CAISESSGGNQPQHF. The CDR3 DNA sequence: TGTGCCATCAGTGAGTCCTCGGGGGGCAATCAGCCCCAGCATTTT.

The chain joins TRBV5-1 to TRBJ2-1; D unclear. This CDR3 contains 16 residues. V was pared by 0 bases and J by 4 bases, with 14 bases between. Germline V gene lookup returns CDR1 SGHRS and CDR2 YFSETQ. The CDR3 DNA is TGCGCCAGCAGCTTGGAAGAGCGTGACCTATACAATGAGCAGTTCTTC. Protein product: CASSLEERDLYNEQFF.

The CDR3 bases are TGTGCCAGCAGCTTTGGACAAGATCAGCCCCAGCATTTT. The encoded protein is CASSFGQDQPQHF. The V call is TRBV7-8, the J call TRBJ1-5; a possible D gene is TRBD1 (5 bases). V lost 3 bases and J lost 5, with 8 bases in between. The length of the CDR3 is 13 residues. Per the germline V gene, CDR1 is SGHVS and CDR2 is FQNEAQ. The variable domain in full, with the rest retrieved from reference TRBV7-8 and TRBJ1-5, is GAGVSQSPRYKVAKRGQDVALRCDPISGHVSLFWYQQALGQGPEFLTYFQNEAQLDKSGLPSDRFFAERPEGSVSTLKIQRTQQEDSAVYLCASSFGQDQPQHFGDGTRLSIL.

The CDR3 bases are TGTGCCAGCAGCCAACAGGATGACACTGAAGCTTTCTTT. This codes for CASSQQDDTEAFF. The rearrangement links TRBV14 to TRBJ1-1; D gene unclear. Looked up from germline, CDR1 is SGHDN and CDR2 is FVKESK. This CDR3 spans 13 amino acids. Trimming left V 2 bases short and J 3 bases short, with 7 bases between. Based on the CDR3 plus reference TRBV14 and TRBJ1-1, the full variable domain is EAGVTQFPSHSVIEKGQTVTLRCDPISGHDNLYWYRRVMGKEIKFLLHFVKESKQDESGMPNNRFLAERTGGTYSTLKVQPAELEDSGVYFCASSQQDDTEAFFGQGTRLTVV.

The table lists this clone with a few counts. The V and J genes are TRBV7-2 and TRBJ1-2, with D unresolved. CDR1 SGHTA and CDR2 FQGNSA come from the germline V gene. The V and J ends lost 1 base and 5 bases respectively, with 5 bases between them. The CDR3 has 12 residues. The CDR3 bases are TGTGCCAGCAGCTTAGTCCCTTATGGCTACACCTTC. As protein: CASSLVPYGYTF. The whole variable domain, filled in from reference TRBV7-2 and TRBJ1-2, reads GAGVSQSPSNKVTEKGKDVELRCDPISGHTALYWYRQSLGQGLEFLIYFQGNSAPDKSGLPSDRFSAERTGGSVSTLTIQRTQQEDSAVYLCASSLVPYGYTFGSGTRLTVV.